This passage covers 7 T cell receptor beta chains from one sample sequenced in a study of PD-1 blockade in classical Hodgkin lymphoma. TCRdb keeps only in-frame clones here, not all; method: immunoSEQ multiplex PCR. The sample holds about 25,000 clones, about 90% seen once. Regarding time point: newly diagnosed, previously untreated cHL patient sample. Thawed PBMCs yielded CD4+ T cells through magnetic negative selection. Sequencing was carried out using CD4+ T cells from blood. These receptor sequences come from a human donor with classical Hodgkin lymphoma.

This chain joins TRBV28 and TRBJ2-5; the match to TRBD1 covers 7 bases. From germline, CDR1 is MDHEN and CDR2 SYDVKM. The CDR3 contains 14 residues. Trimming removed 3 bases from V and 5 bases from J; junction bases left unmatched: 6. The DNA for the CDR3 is TGTGCCAGCAGTTTGGGACAGTATTGGGAGACCCAGTACTTC. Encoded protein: CASSLGQYWETQYF.

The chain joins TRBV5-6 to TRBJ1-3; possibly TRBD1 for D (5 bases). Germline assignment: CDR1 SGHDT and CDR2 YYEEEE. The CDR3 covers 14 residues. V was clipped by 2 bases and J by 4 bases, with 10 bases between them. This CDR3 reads CASSFPGTGNTIYF. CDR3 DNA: TGTGCCAGCAGCTTCCCCGGGACCGGAAACACCATATATTTT. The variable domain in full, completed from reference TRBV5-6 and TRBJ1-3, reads DAGVTQSPTHLIKTRGQQVTLRCSPKSGHDTVSWYQQALGQGPQFIFQYYEEEERQRGNFPDRFSGHQFPNYSSELNVNALLLGDSALYLCASSFPGTGNTIYFGEGSWLTVV.

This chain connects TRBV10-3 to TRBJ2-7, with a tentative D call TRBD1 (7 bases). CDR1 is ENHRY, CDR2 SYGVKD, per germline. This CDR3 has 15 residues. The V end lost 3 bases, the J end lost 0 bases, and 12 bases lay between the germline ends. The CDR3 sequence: CAISDRRDSSYEQYF. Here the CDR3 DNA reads TGTGCCATCAGTGATCGGCGGGACAGCTCCTACGAGCAGTACTTC.

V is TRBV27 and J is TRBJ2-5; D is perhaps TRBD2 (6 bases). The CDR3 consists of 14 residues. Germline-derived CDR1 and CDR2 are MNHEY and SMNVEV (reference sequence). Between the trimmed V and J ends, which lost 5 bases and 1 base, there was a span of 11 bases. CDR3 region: CASSPGLLQETQYF. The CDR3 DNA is TGTGCCAGCAGTCCTGGACTACTCCAAGAGACCCAGTACTTC.

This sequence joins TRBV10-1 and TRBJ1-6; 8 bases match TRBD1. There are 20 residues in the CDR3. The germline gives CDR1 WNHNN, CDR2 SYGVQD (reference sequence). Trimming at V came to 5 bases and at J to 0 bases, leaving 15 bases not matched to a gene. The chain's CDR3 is CASSPGTGLGSSSYNSPLHF. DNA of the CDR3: TGCGCCAGCAGTCCCGGGACAGGATTGGGGTCGAGCTCCTATAATTCACCCCTCCACTTT.

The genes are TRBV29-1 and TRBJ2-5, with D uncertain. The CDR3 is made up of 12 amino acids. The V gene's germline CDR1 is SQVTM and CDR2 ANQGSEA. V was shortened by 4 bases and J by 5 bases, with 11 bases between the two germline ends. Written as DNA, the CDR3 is TGCAGCGTTGCGGGTGTTCGGGAGACCCAGTACTTC. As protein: CSVAGVRETQYF.

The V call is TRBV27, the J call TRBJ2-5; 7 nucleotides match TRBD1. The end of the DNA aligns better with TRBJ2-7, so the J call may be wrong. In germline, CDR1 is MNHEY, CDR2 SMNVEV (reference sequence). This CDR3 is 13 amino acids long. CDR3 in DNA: TGTGCCAGCAGTTTTATCCGGGACAGCGAGCAGTACTTC. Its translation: CASSFIRDSEQYF.